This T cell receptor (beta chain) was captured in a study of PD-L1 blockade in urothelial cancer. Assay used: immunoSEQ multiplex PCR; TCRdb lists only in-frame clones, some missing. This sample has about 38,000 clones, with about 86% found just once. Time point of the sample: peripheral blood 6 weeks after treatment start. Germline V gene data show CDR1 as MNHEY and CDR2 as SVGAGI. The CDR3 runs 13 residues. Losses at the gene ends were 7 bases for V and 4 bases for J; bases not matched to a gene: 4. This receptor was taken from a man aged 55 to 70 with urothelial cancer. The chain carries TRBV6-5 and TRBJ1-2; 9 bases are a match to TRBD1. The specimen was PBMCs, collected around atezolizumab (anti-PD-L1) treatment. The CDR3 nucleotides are TGTGCCAGCACTCCGACAGGGGGCTATGGCTACACCTTC. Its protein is CASTPTGGYGYTF.